This TCR beta chain emerged from a study of cytomegalovirus exposure and HLA in healthy donors. Samples came from healthy bone marrow donors. This CDR3 comprises 14 residues. Germline loops: CDR1 SEHNR, CDR2 FQNEAQ (reference sequence). The V gene lost 1 base and the J gene lost 3 bases, with 8 bases spanning the gap. Use of 60 Vbeta and 13 Jbeta primers characterized the PCR. The assay was immunoSEQ multiplex PCR, and TCRdb's table has in-frame clones only and misses some. This sample has 120,000 or so clones, with roughly two thirds found just once. The clonotype comes from a man aged 25 to 40 in good health and CMV-seropositive. The rearrangement links TRBV7-9 to TRBJ2-3, with D unresolved. What was sequenced was PBMCs. DNA of the CDR3: TGTGCCAGCAGCTTAGTAGAGCGAACAGATACGCAGTATTTT. This gives the protein CASSLVERTDTQYF.